This T cell receptor (beta chain) came from a study of blood T cell repertoires in COVID-19. Enrollees, roughly 18 to 89 years old, lived in fewer than 25 US areas. Each participant's cohort was designated according to participant-reported clinical history. Before being deemed recovered, Cohort 3 donors had two negative PCRs, clearance, or symptom resolution. TCRdb's table, derived via immunoSEQ multiplex PCR, lists solely in-frame clones and lacks some. The table includes approximately 470,000 clones, around 90% detected once. The TCR originated in a woman aged 18 to 35 who had recovered from COVID-19. The sample was PBMCs or T cells enriched from blood (not recorded which).

CDR3 sequence: CASSTADSQETQYF. DNA for the CDR3: TGTGCCAGCAGTACCGCGGACAGCCAAGAGACCCAGTACTTC. This chain connects TRBV6-5 to TRBJ2-5, with TRBD1 as a possible D gene (6 bases). Per germline, CDR1 MNHEY and CDR2 SVGAGI. V shed 5 bases and J shed 1 base, with 11 bases lying between them. The CDR3 runs to 14 residues.